The T cell receptor (beta chain) described here comes from a study of response to subunit inactivated influenza vaccine. Study-wide findings and caveats: The study's authors posited that every seasonal influenza vaccination enlists few new T cells.

TCRdb redid the calling of the RT-PCR reads with MiXCR, one entry per CDR3 protein. The sample consists of 500,000 to 550,000 distinct CDR3 sequences, 6% to 9% of them appearing once. This clonotype appeared a few times. Its antigen is as yet unknown. The receptor comes from a man aged 50-75 years who received an inactivated influenza vaccine. The material sequenced was PBMCs from blood, taken around 25 months after vaccination.

CDR3 region: CASSQTSGSLYNEQFF. DNA of the CDR3: TGTGCCAGCAGCCAAACTAGCGGGAGTCTCTACAATGAGCAGTTCTTC. V gene TRBV14 combines with J gene TRBJ2-1; the match to TRBD2 covers 11 bases. Unmatched junction bases numbered 3, after V lost 2 bases and J lost 3 bases. The CDR3 sequence is 16 residues long. Per germline, CDR1 SGHDN and CDR2 FVKESK.